These 26 T cell receptor beta chains originate from one sample sequenced in a study of CD8 T cells in Susac syndrome. When the RNA was reverse transcribed, random hexamers were used with an input of 0.5 to 1 ug. TCRdb itself ran the immunoSEQ multiplex PCR reads through MiXCR, one entry per CDR3 protein. Of about 150,000 distinct CDR3 sequences listed, 95% to 96% are singletons. The specimen sequenced was CD4+ T cells from PBMCs. These receptor sequences come from a human donor with Susac syndrome.

The CDR3 sequence is CASSPDRVGQYF. In DNA form, the CDR3 reads TGTGCCAGCTCACCAGACAGGGTGGGACAGTACTTC. V usage is TRBV18 and J usage is TRBJ2-7, with TRBD1 matching over 7 bases. V lost 2 bases, J lost 10 bases, and 5 bases stayed unmatched. Germline CDR1 KGHSH, CDR2 LQKENI. This CDR3 comprises 12 residues.

CDR3 loop: CSVVRTEAFF. Here the CDR3 DNA reads TGCAGCGTTGTTCGCACTGAAGCTTTCTTT. This sequence joins TRBV29-1 and TRBJ1-1; unclear D gene. The V end lost 4 bases, the J end lost 4 bases, and 4 bases lay between the germline ends. This CDR3 has 10 residues. Germline CDR1 SQVTM, CDR2 ANQGSEA.

The chain has TRBV25-1 and TRBJ2-5; possibly TRBD1 for D (5 bases). This CDR3 comprises 15 residues. Germline-derived CDR1 and CDR2 are MGHDK and SYGVNS. Trimming took 8 bases from V and 0 from J, leaving 16 bases between them. CDR3 nucleotides: TGTGCCAGCCAGCAGGTGGGGCAGTACCAAGAGACCCAGTACTTC. Encoded protein: CASQQVGQYQETQYF.

V is TRBV29-1 and J is TRBJ2-5, with a possible D match to TRBD2 (5 bases). The length of the CDR3 is 13 residues. Deletions cut 1 base from V and 7 bases from J, with 13 bases between. The V gene's germline CDR1 is SQVTM and CDR2 ANQGSEA. The CDR3 sequence is CSVEGGRLATQYF. CDR3 DNA: TGCAGCGTTGAAGGAGGGCGGCTGGCGACCCAGTACTTC.

The chain has TRBV2 and TRBJ2-5; TRBD2 agrees at 13 bases. V dropped 3 bases and J dropped 4; count of bases not matched to a gene: 2. CDR1 and CDR2 (germline): SNHLY, FYNNEI. This CDR3 spans 15 amino acids. DNA of the CDR3: TGTGCCAGCAGTGAGGGACTAGCGGGAATAGAGACCCAGTACTTC. Its translation: CASSEGLAGIETQYF.

The CDR3: CASVHKGAGEDEQFF. Here the CDR3 DNA reads TGTGCCAGCGTCCATAAGGGAGCGGGAGAGGATGAGCAGTTCTTC. The chain joins TRBV6-2 or TRBV6-3 to TRBJ2-1; TRBD2 aligns across 8 bases. This CDR3 spans 15 amino acids. Germline V gene data show CDR1 as MNHEY and CDR2 as SVGEGT. J lost 8 bases, V lost 8 bases, and 14 bases had no gene match.

The chain employs TRBV5-6 and TRBJ2-1; D remains ambiguous. Deletions cut 2 bases from V and 4 bases from J, with 10 bases between. In germline, CDR1 is SGHDT, CDR2 YYEEEE. The CDR3 length is 14 residues. The CDR3 reads CASSFPIGYNEQFF. The DNA of the CDR3 is TGTGCCAGCAGCTTCCCGATTGGGTACAATGAGCAGTTCTTC.

The V gene is TRBV20-1, the J gene TRBJ2-4; D is undetermined. The V gene lost 5 bases and the J gene lost 0 bases, with 5 bases spanning the gap. This CDR3 region has 12 residues. Germline CDR1 reads DFQATT; CDR2 reads SNEGSKA (reference sequence). CDR3 nucleotide sequence: TGCAGTGCTTCCGGAGCCAAAAACATTCAGTACTTC. Translating gives CSASGAKNIQYF.

V gene TRBV30 combines with J gene TRBJ1-2, with D possibly TRBD1 on 6 matching bases. The CDR3 spans 13 residues. Trimming pared 2 bases from V and 11 bases from J, leaving 18 bases between. Germline V gene sequence: CDR1 GTSNPN, CDR2 SVGIG (reference sequence). The CDR3: CAWSMEGGGWYTF. In DNA form, the CDR3 reads TGTGCCTGGAGTATGGAGGGGGGGGGATGGTACACCTTC.

This chain links TRBV9 with TRBJ2-5, with D possibly being TRBD2 (5 bases). Germline CDR1 SGDLS, CDR2 YYNGEE. This CDR3 region has 15 residues. V was shortened by 2 bases and J by 2 bases, with 13 bases between the two germline ends. The CDR3 DNA reads as TGTGCCAGCAGCGTCCGAGGGAGAGGGCAAGAGACCCAGTACTTC. Its translation is CASSVRGRGQETQYF.

The chain recombines TRBV5-6 with TRBJ2-1; D uncertain. The germline gives CDR1 SGHDT, CDR2 YYEEEE. This CDR3 is built from 15 residues. Trimming took off 4 bases at V and 4 bases at J, with 15 bases between the two ends. CDR3 bases: TGTGCCAGCAGCCCCCGTAGGGTGGGATACAATGAGCAGTTCTTC. Residues: CASSPRRVGYNEQFF.

CDR3 protein: CASSPAGTINEQFF. CDR3 nucleotides: TGTGCCAGCAGCCCAGCCGGGACTATAAATGAGCAGTTCTTC. The chain has TRBV11-2 and TRBJ2-1, with TRBD2 matching over 7 bases. Germline CDR1 and CDR2: SGHAT and FQNNGV. This CDR3 spans 14 amino acids. The ends lost 5 bases at V and 7 bases at J; junction bases unmatched: 8.

The rearrangement links TRBV11-2 to TRBJ1-6; D call uncertain. There are 13 residues in the CDR3. Trimming pared 0 bases from V and 12 bases from J, leaving 9 bases between. The germline CDR1 and CDR2 sequences are SGHAT and FQNNGV. CDR3 amino acids: CASSLDRAGPLHF. CDR3 bases: TGTGCCAGCAGCTTAGATCGGGCGGGACCCCTCCACTTT.

The chain joins TRBV7-8 to TRBJ1-1; TRBD1 is a possible D gene (6 bases). CDR1 is SGHVS and CDR2 is FQNEAQ in the germline V gene. The ends were cut back, 4 bases at V and 0 bases at J, with 15 bases in the middle. This CDR3 spans 16 amino acids. The CDR3, as DNA: TGTGCCAGCAGCTCCGGACAGAGTATCATGAACACTGAAGCTTTCTTT. This translates into CASSSGQSIMNTEAFF.

The genes are TRBV4-2 and TRBJ2-6, with D possibly being TRBD1 or TRBD2 (6 bases each). The germline V and J ends were trimmed by 4 bases and 0 bases, with 16 bases remaining between them. This CDR3 contains 18 residues. Germline V gene sequence: CDR1 LGHNA, CDR2 YNFKEQ. CDR3 nucleotides: TGTGCCAGCAGCCCCTGGGGGGCCTCTTCCTCTGGGGCCAACGTCCTGACTTTC. Amino acid sequence: CASSPWGASSSGANVLTF.

The rearrangement joins TRBV5-1 to TRBJ2-4; D gene unclear. Germline CDR1 is SGHRS and CDR2 is YFSETQ. CDR3 length: 14 amino acids. Trimming pared 8 bases from V and 3 bases from J, leaving 15 bases between. The CDR3 DNA sequence: TGCGCCAGTTCGCAGGATATGGGCAAAAACATTCAGTACTTC. Translated, it gives CASSQDMGKNIQYF.

The DNA for the CDR3 is TGTGCCAGCAGATCACAGGGAACGGACACTGAAGCTTTCTTT. Its protein product is CASRSQGTDTEAFF. The rearrangement links TRBV2 to TRBJ1-1, with D possibly matching TRBD1 (6 bases). Trimming stripped 6 bases from V and 3 bases from J, with 14 bases between. CDR1 is SNHLY, CDR2 FYNNEI, per germline. CDR3 length: 14 amino acids. Drawing the rest from reference TRBV2 and TRBJ1-1, the complete variable domain is EPEVTQTPSHQVTQMGQEVILRCVPISNHLYFYWYRQILGQKVEFLVSFYNNEISEKSEIFDDQFSVERPDGSNFTLKIRSTKLEDSAMYFCASRSQGTDTEAFFGQGTRLTVV.

Here the CDR3 DNA reads TGCAGTGCGAGCGGGGACACAGATACGCAGTATTTT. Translated: CSASGDTDTQYF. The rearrangement links TRBV20-1 to TRBJ2-3; 7 positions match TRBD2. CDR1 is DFQATT and CDR2 is SNEGSKA in the germline V gene (reference sequence). This CDR3 is built from 12 residues. V shed 6 bases and J 2 bases; nucleotides not matched to a gene: 2.

The rearrangement joins TRBV7-9 to TRBJ1-1; 7 positions agree with TRBD1. Germline CDR1 and CDR2: SEHNR and FQNEAQ (reference sequence). CDR3 length equals 13 residues. V was pared by 5 bases and J by 4 bases, with 4 bases of the junction left unmatched. The CDR3 spells CASSRDRATEAFF. CDR3 coding DNA: TGTGCCAGCAGCCGAGACAGGGCCACTGAAGCTTTCTTT.

J is TRBJ2-3 and V is TRBV29-1; 7 bases line up with TRBD2. From germline, CDR1 is SQVTM and CDR2 ANQGSEA. CDR3 length: 13 amino acids. V was pared by 3 bases and J by 2 bases, with 2 bases of the junction left unmatched. The DNA for the CDR3 is TGCAGCGTTGATCGGGGGGTCACAGATACGCAGTATTTT. Protein sequence: CSVDRGVTDTQYF.

The chain joins TRBV20-1 to TRBJ2-7, with D hard to call. The ends were cut back, 5 bases at V and 3 bases at J, with 17 bases in the middle. The V gene's germline CDR1 is DFQATT and CDR2 SNEGSKA (reference sequence). The CDR3 consists of 14 residues. DNA for the CDR3: TGCAGTGCTCTGGGCGGCTTCCCCCTCTACGAGCAGTACTTC. Protein product: CSALGGFPLYEQYF.

V is TRBV30 and J is TRBJ2-1; D not resolved. The CDR3 runs to 11 residues. Trimming stripped 5 bases from V and 6 bases from J, with 8 bases between. Germline CDR1 reads GTSNPN; CDR2 reads SVGIG (reference sequence). The CDR3 bases are TGTGCCTGGGTGTCGATCAATGAGCAGTTCTTC. This sequence encodes CAWVSINEQFF. Supplemented by reference TRBV30 and TRBJ2-1, the full variable domain reads SQTIHQWPATLVQPVGSPLSLECTVEGTSNPNLYWYRQAAGRGLQLLFYSVGIGQISSEVPQNLSASRPQDRQFILSSKKLLLSDSGFYLCAWVSINEQFFGPGTRLTVL.

The gene calls are TRBV7-9 and TRBJ2-1; D remains unclear. Germline lookup yields CDR1 SEHNR and CDR2 FQNEAQ (reference sequence). The CDR3 length is 11 residues. The germline V and J ends were trimmed by 8 bases and 3 bases, with 5 bases remaining between them. CDR3 DNA sequence: TGTGCCAGCGAAATCTACAATGAGCAGTTCTTC. This gives the protein CASEIYNEQFF.

This chain links TRBV7-9 with TRBJ2-5; D not resolved. This CDR3 is 16 amino acids long. V was clipped by 0 bases and J by 5 bases, with 16 bases between them. Germline CDR1 is SEHNR and CDR2 is FQNEAQ (reference sequence). The CDR3 sequence: CASSLAAIGIGETQYF. The CDR3 coding sequence is TGTGCCAGCAGCTTAGCGGCGATAGGAATCGGGGAGACCCAGTACTTC.

In its sample, this clonotype was seen once. The chain carries TRBV4-2 and TRBJ2-3; TRBD2 matches 11 bases. Germline trimming cut 5 bases from V and 1 base from J; bases unmatched to any gene: 11. The CDR3 runs 18 residues. Per germline, CDR1 LGHNA and CDR2 YNFKEQ. CDR3 region: CASSDPGGTSGRTDTQYF. The CDR3 DNA is TGTGCCAGCAGCGACCCCGGCGGGACTAGCGGTCGCACAGATACGCAGTATTTT.

CDR3 sequence reads: CASSLRRELGEKLFF. CDR3 bases: TGTGCCAGCAGCTTAAGAAGGGAGTTAGGAGAAAAACTGTTTTTT. The chain joins TRBV7-8 to TRBJ1-4; D is ambiguous. The CDR3 is 15 amino acids. Trimming stripped 2 bases from V and 8 bases from J, with 15 bases between. CDR1 is SGHVS, CDR2 FQNEAQ, per germline.